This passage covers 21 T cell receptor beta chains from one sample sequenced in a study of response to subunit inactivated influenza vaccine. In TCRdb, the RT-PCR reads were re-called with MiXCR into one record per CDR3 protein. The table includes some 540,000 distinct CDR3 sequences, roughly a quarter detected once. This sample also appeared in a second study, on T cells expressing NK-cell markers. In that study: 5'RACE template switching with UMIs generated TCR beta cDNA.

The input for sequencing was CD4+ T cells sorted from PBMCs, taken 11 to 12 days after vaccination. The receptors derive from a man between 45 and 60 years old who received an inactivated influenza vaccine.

The CDR3 spells CASSLFGGGSTDTQYF. CDR3 DNA sequence: TGTGCCAGCAGCTTGTTCGGCGGGGGAAGCACAGATACGCAGTATTTT. The chain couples TRBV5-5 to TRBJ2-3; 7 bases are a match to TRBD2. CDR3 length: 16 residues. Germline CDR1 is SGHKS and CDR2 is YYEKEE (reference sequence). With 1 base clipped from V and 0 bases from J, the junction kept 5 bases outside the gene matches.

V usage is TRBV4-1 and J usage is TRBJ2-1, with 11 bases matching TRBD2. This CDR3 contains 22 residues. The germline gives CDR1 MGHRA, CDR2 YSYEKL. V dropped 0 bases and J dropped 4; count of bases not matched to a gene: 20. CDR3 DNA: TGCGCCAGCAGCCAAGATATCCAGACCCTAGCGGGAGGCCTCCGGGGGTACAATGAGCAGTTCTTC. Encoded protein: CASSQDIQTLAGGLRGYNEQFF.

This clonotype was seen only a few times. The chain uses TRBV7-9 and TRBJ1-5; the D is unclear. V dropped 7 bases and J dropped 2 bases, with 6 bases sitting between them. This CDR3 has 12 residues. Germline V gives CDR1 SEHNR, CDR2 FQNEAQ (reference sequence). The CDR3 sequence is CASTVGNQPQHF. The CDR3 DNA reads TGTGCCAGCACGGTTGGCAATCAGCCCCAGCATTTT.

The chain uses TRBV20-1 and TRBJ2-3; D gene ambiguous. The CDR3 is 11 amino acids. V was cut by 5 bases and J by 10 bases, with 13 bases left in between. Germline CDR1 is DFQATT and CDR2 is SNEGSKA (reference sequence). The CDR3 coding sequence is TGCAGTGCTCGAGTAGAGGTGGCGCAGTATTTT. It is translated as CSARVEVAQYF.

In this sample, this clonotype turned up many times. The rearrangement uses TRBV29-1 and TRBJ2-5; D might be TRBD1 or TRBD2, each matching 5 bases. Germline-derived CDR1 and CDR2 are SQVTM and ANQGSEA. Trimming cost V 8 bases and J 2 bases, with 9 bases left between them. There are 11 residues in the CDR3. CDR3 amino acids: CSWGSQETQYF. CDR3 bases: TGCAGCTGGGGGTCGCAAGAGACCCAGTACTTC.

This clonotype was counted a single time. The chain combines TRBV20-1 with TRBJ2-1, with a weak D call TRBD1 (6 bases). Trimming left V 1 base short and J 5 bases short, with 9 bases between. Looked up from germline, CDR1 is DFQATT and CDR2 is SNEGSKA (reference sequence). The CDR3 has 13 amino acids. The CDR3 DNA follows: TGCAGTGCTAGAGCGGACAGTCACAATGAGCAGTTCTTC. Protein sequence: CSARADSHNEQFF.

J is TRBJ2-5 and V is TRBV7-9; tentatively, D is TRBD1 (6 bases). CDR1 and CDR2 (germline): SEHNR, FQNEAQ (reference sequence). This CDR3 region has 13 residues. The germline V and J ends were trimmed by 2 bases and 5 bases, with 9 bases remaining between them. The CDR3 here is CASSLFQGETQYF. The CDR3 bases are TGTGCCAGCAGCTTATTCCAGGGGGAGACCCAGTACTTC.

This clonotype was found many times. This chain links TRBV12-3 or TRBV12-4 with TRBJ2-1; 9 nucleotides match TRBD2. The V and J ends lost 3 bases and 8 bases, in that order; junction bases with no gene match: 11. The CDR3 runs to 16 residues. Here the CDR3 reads CASSFSLLAGSDEQFF. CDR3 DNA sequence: TGTGCCAGCAGTTTTTCTCTCCTAGCGGGGAGCGATGAGCAGTTCTTC.

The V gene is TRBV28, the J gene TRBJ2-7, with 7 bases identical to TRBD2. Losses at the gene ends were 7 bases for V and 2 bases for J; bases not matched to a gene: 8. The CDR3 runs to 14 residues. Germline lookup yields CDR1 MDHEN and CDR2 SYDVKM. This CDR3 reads CASIGSSGTYEQYF. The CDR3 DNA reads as TGTGCCAGCATCGGGTCTAGCGGAACCTACGAGCAGTACTTC.

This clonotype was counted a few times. The chain's CDR3 is CASSSTLEQFF. In DNA form, the CDR3 reads TGTGCCAGCAGTTCGACTCTCGAGCAGTTCTTC. The chain carries TRBV12-3 or TRBV12-4 and TRBJ2-1, with unresolved D. This CDR3 contains 11 residues. V was trimmed by 4 bases and J by 10 bases, leaving 8 bases between them.

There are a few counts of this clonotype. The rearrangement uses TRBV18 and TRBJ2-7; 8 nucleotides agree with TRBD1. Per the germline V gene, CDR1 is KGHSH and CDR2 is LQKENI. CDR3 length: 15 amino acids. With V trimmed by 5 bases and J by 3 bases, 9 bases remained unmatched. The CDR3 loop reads CASSVVGTGFYEQYF. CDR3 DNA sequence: TGTGCCAGCTCAGTCGTAGGGACAGGTTTCTACGAGCAGTACTTC.

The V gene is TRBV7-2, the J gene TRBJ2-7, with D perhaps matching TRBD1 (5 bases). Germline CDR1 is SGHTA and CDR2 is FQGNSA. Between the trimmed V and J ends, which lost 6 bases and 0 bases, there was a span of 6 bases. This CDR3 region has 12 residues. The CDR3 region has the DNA TGTGCCAGCAGACAGGACTCCTACGAGCAGTACTTC. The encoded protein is CASRQDSYEQYF.

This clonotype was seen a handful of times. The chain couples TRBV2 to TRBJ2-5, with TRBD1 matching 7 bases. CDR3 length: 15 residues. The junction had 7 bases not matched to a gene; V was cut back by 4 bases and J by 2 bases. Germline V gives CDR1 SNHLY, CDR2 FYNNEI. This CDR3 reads CASSADRASQETQYF. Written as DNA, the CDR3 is TGTGCCAGCAGTGCCGACAGGGCGTCACAAGAGACCCAGTACTTC.

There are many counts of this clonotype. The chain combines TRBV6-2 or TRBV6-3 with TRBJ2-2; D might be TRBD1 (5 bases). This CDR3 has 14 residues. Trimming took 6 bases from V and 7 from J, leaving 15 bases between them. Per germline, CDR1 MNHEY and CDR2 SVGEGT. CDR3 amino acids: CASSRLTVLGELFF. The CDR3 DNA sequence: TGTGCCAGCAGCCGCCTGACAGTACTCGGGGAGCTGTTTTTT.

CDR3 nucleotide sequence: TGTGCCAGCAGCCGGGACAGGGCTAGGGACATTCAGTACTTC. Translated: CASSRDRARDIQYF. The V and J genes are TRBV7-2 and TRBJ2-4, with 9 bases matching TRBD1. Germline CDR1 and CDR2: SGHTA and FQGNSA. With V trimmed by 5 bases and J by 8 bases, 7 bases remained unmatched. The CDR3 spans 14 residues. The full variable domain, rest sourced from reference TRBV7-2 and TRBJ2-4, is GAGVSQSPSNKVTEKGKDVELRCDPISGHTALYWYRQSLGQGLEFLIYFQGNSAPDKSGLPSDRFSAERTGGSVSTLTIQRTQQEDSAVYLCASSRDRARDIQYFGAGTRLSVL.

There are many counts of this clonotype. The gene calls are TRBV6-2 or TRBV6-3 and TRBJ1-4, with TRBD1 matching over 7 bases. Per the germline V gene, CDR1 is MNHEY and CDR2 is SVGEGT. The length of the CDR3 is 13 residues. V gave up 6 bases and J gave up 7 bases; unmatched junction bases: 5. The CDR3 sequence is CASSLNRGEKLFF. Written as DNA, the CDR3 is TGTGCCAGCAGCCTGAACAGGGGTGAAAAACTGTTTTTT.

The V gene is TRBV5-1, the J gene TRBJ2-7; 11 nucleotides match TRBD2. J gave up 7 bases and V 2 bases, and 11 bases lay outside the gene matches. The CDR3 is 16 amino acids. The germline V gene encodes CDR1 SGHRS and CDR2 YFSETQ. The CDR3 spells CASSLNRLAGKVEQYF. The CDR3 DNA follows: TGCGCCAGCAGCTTAAATAGACTAGCGGGAAAGGTAGAGCAGTACTTC.

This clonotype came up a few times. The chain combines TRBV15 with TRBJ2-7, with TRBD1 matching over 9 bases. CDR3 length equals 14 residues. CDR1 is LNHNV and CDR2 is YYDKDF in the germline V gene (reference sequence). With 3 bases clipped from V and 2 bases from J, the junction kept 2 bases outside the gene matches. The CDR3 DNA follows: TGTGCCACCAGCAGGGACAGGGGTACCTACGAGCAGTACTTC. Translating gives CATSRDRGTYEQYF. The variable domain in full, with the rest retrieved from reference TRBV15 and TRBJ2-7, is DAMVIQNPRYQVTQFGKPVTLSCSQTLNHNVMYWYQQKSSQAPKLLFHYYDKDFNNEADTPDNFQSRRPNTSFCFLDIRSPGLGDTAMYLCATSRDRGTYEQYFGPGTRLTVT.

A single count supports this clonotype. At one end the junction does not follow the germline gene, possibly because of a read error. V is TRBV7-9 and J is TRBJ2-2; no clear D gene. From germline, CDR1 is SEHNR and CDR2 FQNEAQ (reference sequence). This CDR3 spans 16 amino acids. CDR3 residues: CASTLGLAFNTGELFF. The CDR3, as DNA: TGTGCCAGCACCTTAGGTCTGGCCTTTAACACCGGGGAGCTGTTTTTT.

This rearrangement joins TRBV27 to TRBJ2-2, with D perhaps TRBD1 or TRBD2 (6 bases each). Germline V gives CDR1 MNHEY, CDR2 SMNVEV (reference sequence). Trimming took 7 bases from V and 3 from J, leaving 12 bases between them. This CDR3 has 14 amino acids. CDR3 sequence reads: CASKRGDHTGELFF. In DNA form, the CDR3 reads TGTGCCAGCAAAAGGGGGGATCACACCGGGGAGCTGTTTTTT.

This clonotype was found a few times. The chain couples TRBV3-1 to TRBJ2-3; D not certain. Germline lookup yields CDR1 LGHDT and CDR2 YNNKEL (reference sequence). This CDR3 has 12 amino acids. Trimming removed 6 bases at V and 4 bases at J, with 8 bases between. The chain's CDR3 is CASRQIPDTQYF. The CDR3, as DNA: TGTGCCAGCAGGCAAATCCCAGATACGCAGTATTTT.